The clone carrying this T cell receptor beta chain was counted many times. Its antigen is unknown. This CDR3 comprises 15 residues. V was clipped by 1 base and J by 11 bases, with 16 bases between them. In germline, CDR1 is SGHKS, CDR2 YYEKEE (reference sequence). The data derive from a study of T cell repertoires in cytomegalovirus infection. Across the whole study: Indicated by public TCR beta signatures were CMV infection and matching HLA type.

Study findings and constraints: What dominated the ex vivo response were HLA-C-restricted CMV-specific TCR beta clonotypes. Accumulated public TCR beta family frequency recognized individuals carrying CMV together with the relevant HLA.

One entry per CDR3 protein results from TCRdb running MiXCR on the reads. The sample carries hundreds of thousands of distinct CDR3 sequences, 6.5% recorded once. The J gene is TRBJ1-6, the V gene TRBV5-5, with a tentative D call TRBD1 (5 bases). The origin of this receptor is a human donor in good health (CMV status not recorded). Some clones in this sample may be carry-over from other donors' samples. Material: PBMCs. The chain's CDR3 is CASSLLKWDGAPLHF. The CDR3 region has the DNA TGTGCCAGCAGCTTGTTAAAGTGGGACGGAGCACCCCTCCACTTT.